The rows below give T cell receptor beta chains drawn from one sample of a study of blood T cell repertoires in COVID-19. Here immunoSEQ multiplex PCR was the method, and the copy in TCRdb shows in-frame clones only, minus some. The sample includes around 200,000 clones, 80% of them seen just once. The sequenced sample was peripheral blood. Source of these receptors: a human donor in a cohort sampled during active COVID-19. The CDR3 runs from the conserved cysteine through the conserved F or W. Each record gives: D gene, V gene, J gene, clone size, CDR3 DNA, CDR3 protein. D genes are given only for firm matches. Not all rows give a size; the values are once, few, many and, for expanded clones, a class.

>TRBD1|TRBV6-2/TRBV6-3|TRBJ2-5|NA
TGTGCCAGCAGTTACTCGATGACAGGGGCAGAGACCCAGTACTTC
CASSYSMTGAETQYF
>TRBD2|TRBV5-1|TRBJ2-7|once
TGCGCCAGCAGCCCGACCTCGGGACTAGCGGGAGTCGAGCAGTACTTC
CASSPTSGLAGVEQYF
>NA|TRBV21-1|TRBJ2-1|NA
TGTGCCAGCAGCAAAGTGAGCGGGAGCTCCTACAATGAGCAGTTCTTC
CASSKVSGSSYNEQFF
>NA|TRBV29-1|TRBJ1-1|NA
TGCAGCGTTGGCCGGGACACCATGAACACTGAAGCTTTCTTT
CSVGRDTMNTEAFF
>TRBD2|TRBV10-2|TRBJ2-7|once
TGCGCCAGCAGTGTGGCTAGCGGGAGGGTTCTCGAGCAGTACTTC
CASSVASGRVLEQYF
>TRBD1|TRBV18|TRBJ1-1|NA
TGTGCCAGCTCTCCGGACAGGGCCACTGAAGCTTTCTTT
CASSPDRATEAFF
>TRBD2|TRBV20-1|TRBJ2-7|NA
TGCAGTGCTAGTAGGGACAGGGGACTAGCGGGACACTCCTACGAGCAGTACTTC
CSASRDRGLAGHSYEQYF
>NA|TRBV5-1|TRBJ1-4|NA
TGCGCCAGCAGCCAGCGGACAGCGAAAGAAAAACTGTTTTTT
CASSQRTAKEKLFF
>NA|TRBV4-1|TRBJ1-1|NA
TGCGCCAGCAGCCAGAAGTTACCGGGACAACTGAACACTGAAGCTTTCTTT
CASSQKLPGQLNTEAFF
>TRBD2|TRBV2|TRBJ2-1|NA
TGTGCCAGCAGTGGACTAGCGGGAGGGGGCAATGAGCAGTTCTTC
CASSGLAGGGNEQFF
>NA|TRBV27|TRBJ1-6|NA
TGTGCCAGCAGTTTATGGACAGCCATTAATTCACCCCTCCACTTT
CASSLWTAINSPLHF
>TRBD2|TRBV10-3|TRBJ2-7|few
TGTGCCATCACCCAAGCGGGAGGGTCCTACGAGCAGTACTTC
CAITQAGGSYEQYF
>NA|TRBV6-5|TRBJ1-2|NA
TGTGCCAGCAGGGGACTCCTACCGGTCTACACCTTC
CASRGLLPVYTF
>TRBD1|TRBV15|TRBJ2-7|NA
TGTGCCACCAGCAGAGCCGGACAGGGAGGCTACGAGCAGTACTTC
CATSRAGQGGYEQYF
>NA|TRBV6-2/TRBV6-3|TRBJ1-5|NA
TGTGCCAGCATCCCCCCGACTAGTGGGCATCAGAGCAATCAGCCCCAGCATTTT
CASIPPTSGHQSNQPQHF
>TRBD1|TRBV2|TRBJ2-7|NA
TGTGCCAGCAGGCGACAGGGGTGGGTCGAGCAGTACTTC
CASRRQGWVEQYF
>NA|TRBV2|TRBJ1-5|few
TGTGCCAGCAGTGCCGTAGGGGGTGGTCAGCCCCAGCATTTT
CASSAVGGGQPQHF
>TRBD1|TRBV28|TRBJ2-7|NA
TGTGCCAGCAGGGGACAGGTCCCCTACGAGCAGTACTTC
CASRGQVPYEQYF
>NA|TRBV28|TRBJ2-6|NA
TGTGCCAGCAGACTCACGGGGGTATACACTGGGGCCAACGTCCTGACTTTC
CASRLTGVYTGANVLTF
>NA|TRBV4-3|TRBJ1-3|NA
TGCGCCAGCAGCCAAGGTCCACCCCCGAGCTCTGGAAACACCATATATTTT
CASSQGPPPSSGNTIYF
>NA|TRBV5-4|TRBJ2-2|NA
TGTGCCAGCAGCCCACTAGTGGGGGGGCCCGGGGAGCTGTTTTTT
CASSPLVGGPGELFF
>TRBD1|TRBV28|TRBJ1-2|NA
TGTGCCAGCAGTCGGACAGGGGACGGCTACACCTTC
CASSRTGDGYTF
>NA|TRBV24-1|TRBJ2-1|NA
TGTGCCACCAGTGAGCGAGGGGAGGCGTCGAATGAGCAGTTCTTC
CATSERGEASNEQFF
>TRBD1|TRBV6-2/TRBV6-3|TRBJ1-5|NA
TGTGCCAGCAGTTACTGGACAGGGATTAGGGAGCCCCAGCATTTT
CASSYWTGIREPQHF
>TRBD1|TRBV19|TRBJ1-5|NA
TGTGCCAGTAGTACCACAGGGGGACAGCCCCAGCATTTT
CASSTTGGQPQHF
>TRBD2|TRBV2|TRBJ2-7|NA
TGTGCCAGCAGGCCCGGACTAGCGGCCTACGAGCAGTACTTC
CASRPGLAAYEQYF
>NA|TRBV5-4|TRBJ2-1|NA
TGTGCCAGCAGCCCCCAGACGGTCGGAGTGGGGTTCTTC
CASSPQTVGVGFF
>NA|TRBV14|TRBJ1-2|NA
TGTGCTAGCAGCCAAGAACGAGTCTATGGCTACACCTTC
CASSQERVYGYTF
>TRBD2|TRBV5-6|TRBJ2-2|NA
TGTGCCAGCAGCTTGCAACTAGCGGGAGCAACCGGGGAGCTGTTTTTT
CASSLQLAGATGELFF
>TRBD1|TRBV4-2|TRBJ1-3|NA
TGTGCCAGCAGAAGGGACAGGAGCTCTGGAAACACCATATATTTT
CASRRDRSSGNTIYF
>TRBD2|TRBV9|TRBJ2-1|once
TGTGCCAGCAGCGTCAGCGGGAGCTCCTACAATGAGCAGTTCTTC
CASSVSGSSYNEQFF
>NA|TRBV3-1/TRBV3-2|TRBJ2-7|NA
TGTGCCAGCAGCCCCCGGGTGGCAGTCTACGAGCAGTACTTC
CASSPRVAVYEQYF
>TRBD2|TRBV4-2|TRBJ2-5|NA
TGTGCCAGCAGCCAAGATTGGGGACTAGCGGAGACCCAGTACTTC
CASSQDWGLAETQYF
>TRBD2|TRBV9|TRBJ2-7|few
TGTGCCAGCAGCGTAGCGGGCGGGGGGGGCTCCTACGAGCAGTACTTC
CASSVAGGGGSYEQYF
>NA|TRBV11-2|TRBJ1-3|NA
TGTGCCAGCAGTGAGTCGCACCCTGGAAACACCATATATTTT
CASSESHPGNTIYF
>NA|TRBV19|TRBJ1-1|NA
TGTGCCAGTAGTCCCAGGAGGGTAGGCACTGAAGCTTTCTTT
CASSPRRVGTEAFF
>NA|TRBV5-1|TRBJ1-4|once
TGCGCCAGCAGCTCCAGGGGAGACTATGAAAAACTGTTTTTT
CASSSRGDYEKLFF
>TRBD1|TRBV9|TRBJ1-2|NA
TGTGCCAGCAGCGTAGGGACAGGGGATGGCTACACCTTC
CASSVGTGDGYTF
>TRBD1|TRBV3-1/TRBV3-2|TRBJ1-2|NA
TGTGCCAGCAGCCGACAGGGGGCGAACTATGGCTACACCTTC
CASSRQGANYGYTF
>NA|TRBV11-2|TRBJ2-6|NA
TGTGCCAGCAGCTCCGTCGACGGGGGTCACCCTCTGAGGGCCAACGTCCTGACTTTC
CASSSVDGGHPLRANVLTF
>NA|TRBV7-2|TRBJ2-7|NA
TGTGCCAGCAGCTTAGTGCGGGACTCGGTCTACGAGCAGTACTTC
CASSLVRDSVYEQYF
>NA|TRBV18|TRBJ1-4|NA
TGTGCCAGCTCACAACAGGGTTGGAATGAAAAACTGTTTTTT
CASSQQGWNEKLFF
>NA|TRBV6-4|TRBJ2-7|NA
TGTGCCAGCAGTGATGTGGCAGACTCCTACGAGCAGTACTTC
CASSDVADSYEQYF
>NA|TRBV28|TRBJ2-6|once
TGTGCCAGCAGTTTGATACTTCCCTCCGGGGCCAACGTCCTGACTTTC
CASSLILPSGANVLTF
>NA|TRBV7-2|TRBJ2-3|NA
TGTGCCAGCAGCTTGAGTCAGGGGACAGATACGCAGTATTTT
CASSLSQGTDTQYF
>TRBD1|TRBV10-3|TRBJ2-7|NA
TGTGCCATACAGGGGGAGACCTACGAGCAGTACTTC
CAIQGETYEQYF
>NA|TRBV5-4|TRBJ2-5|NA
TGTGCCAGCAGCTTACCCAGCCAAGAGACCCAGTACTTC
CASSLPSQETQYF
>TRBD1|TRBV6-1|TRBJ1-6|NA
TGTGCCAGCAGTGGGTCGTACGGGACAGGGTACAATTCACCCCTCCACTTT
CASSGSYGTGYNSPLHF
>TRBD1|TRBV7-2|TRBJ2-7|NA
TGTGCCAGCAGCCCGGACAGGGTACGACACGAGCAGTACTTC
CASSPDRVRHEQYF
>TRBD1|TRBV4-3|TRBJ1-2|NA
TGCGCCAGCAGCCAAGAGGGGACAGGGTGGAGTGGCTACACCTTC
CASSQEGTGWSGYTF
>TRBD2|TRBV5-6|TRBJ2-7|NA
TGTGCCAGCAGCGCCGGACTAGCGGGAGTATTATCCTACGAGCAGTACTTC
CASSAGLAGVLSYEQYF
>NA|TRBV13|TRBJ2-7|NA
TGTGCCAGCAGGTTCGCCGGGACAACCTACGAGCAGTACTTC
CASRFAGTTYEQYF